This is a list of T cell receptor beta chains from one sample in a study of blood T cell repertoires in COVID-19. Assay used: immunoSEQ multiplex PCR; TCRdb lists only in-frame clones, some missing. The data contain more than 150,000 clones, over 70% of them singletons. Sequencing was done on a sample of peripheral blood. These receptors all come from a man between 60 and 75 years old with active or convalescent COVID-19. CDR3s include the opening cysteine and the closing phenylalanine or tryptophan. A D gene is named only where the DNA matches it firmly. The size entry is marked missing in some rows and otherwise reads once, few, many or a size class.

v_gene	d_gene	j_gene	abundance	CDR3aa	CDR3nt
TRBV27	-	TRBJ2-5	-	CASSTRTGETQYF	TGTGCCAGCAGTACTCGGACTGGAGAGACCCAGTACTTC
TRBV7-2	TRBD2	TRBJ2-1	-	CASSARRLAGPNEQFF	TGTGCCAGCAGCGCCCGACGGCTAGCGGGTCCCAATGAGCAGTTCTTC
TRBV9	TRBD1	TRBJ2-7	once	CASSQGGQIYEQYF	TGTGCCAGCAGCCAAGGGGGACAGATCTACGAGCAGTACTTC
TRBV7-9	TRBD1	TRBJ2-1	-	CASGRQGATYNEQFF	TGTGCCAGCGGTCGGCAGGGGGCTACTTACAATGAGCAGTTCTTC
TRBV2	-	TRBJ2-2	-	CASTRTGYRIGELFF	TGTGCCAGCACCAGAACGGGGTACCGGATCGGGGAGCTGTTTTTT
TRBV28	TRBD1	TRBJ2-4	-	CASSSDLWDRGIF	TGTGCCAGCAGTTCAGACCTATGGGACAGGGGGATCTTC
TRBV19	-	TRBJ2-7	few	CASSIGAGYEQYF	TGTGCCAGCTCCATCGGAGCTGGCTACGAGCAGTACTTC
TRBV4-1	TRBD2	TRBJ2-7	-	CASSQAWTSGGSSYEQYF	TGCGCCAGCAGCCAAGCGTGGACTAGCGGGGGAAGCTCCTACGAGCAGTACTTC
TRBV7-2	-	TRBJ1-2	-	CASSPRRQGLGGYTF	TGTGCCAGCAGCCCCAGACGGCAGGGGTTGGGTGGCTACACCTTC
TRBV7-3	-	TRBJ2-5	once	CASSSTGRETQYF	TGTGCCAGCAGCTCGACAGGACGAGAGACCCAGTACTTC
TRBV3-1/TRBV3-2	-	TRBJ2-3	-	CASSQGPLQDTQYF	TGTGCCAGCAGCCAAGGGCCCCTCCAAGATACGCAGTATTTT
TRBV29-1	-	TRBJ2-5	-	CSRRETQYF	TGCAGCCGGAGGGAGACCCAGTACTTC
TRBV6-4	-	TRBJ2-6	-	CASSQDNSGANVLTF	TGTGCCAGCAGTCAAGACAACTCTGGGGCCAACGTCCTGACTTTC
TRBV9	-	TRBJ2-7	-	CASSVRSTGYEQYF	TGTGCCAGCAGCGTCCGATCGACAGGATACGAGCAGTACTTC
TRBV21-1	-	TRBJ2-3	-	CASSKAHSSCRTQYF	TGTGCCAGCAGCAAAGCCCACTCTAGCTGTCGTACGCAGTATTTT
TRBV3-1/TRBV3-2	-	TRBJ1-5	-	CASSQDIGSGKPQHF	TGTGCCAGCAGCCAAGATATAGGGTCGGGGAAGCCCCAGCATTTT
TRBV5-1	TRBD1	TRBJ2-7	-	CASSLAWTGLYEQYF	TGCGCCAGCAGCTTGGCTTGGACAGGGCTCTACGAGCAGTACTTC
TRBV19	TRBD2	TRBJ2-1	many	CASRYRGTSDFFGEQFF	TGTGCCAGTAGGTATAGAGGGACTAGCGATTTTTTCGGTGAGCAGTTCTTC
TRBV4-2	TRBD2	TRBJ2-3	few	CASSQAWGGRAPDTQYF	TGTGCCAGCAGCCAAGCTTGGGGCGGGAGGGCCCCAGATACGCAGTATTTT
TRBV7-8	-	TRBJ1-2	-	CASSLVRPGDLNYGYTF	TGTGCCAGCAGCTTAGTTCGACCAGGGGACCTTAACTATGGCTACACCTTC
TRBV18	-	TRBJ2-7	-	CASSPRKGGDEQYF	TGTGCCAGCTCACCAAGGAAGGGAGGCGACGAGCAGTACTTC
TRBV3-1/TRBV3-2	-	TRBJ1-5	few	CASSPGSGQPQHF	TGTGCCAGCAGCCCCGGGTCTGGACAGCCCCAGCATTTT
TRBV9	TRBD2	TRBJ2-1	-	CASSPEGGPAGPRGEQFF	TGTGCCAGCAGCCCAGAGGGCGGGCCAGCGGGGCCACGAGGTGAGCAGTTCTTC
TRBV5-1	TRBD1	TRBJ2-1	-	CASSLRGQGNEQFF	TGCGCCAGCAGCTTGCGCGGACAGGGCAATGAGCAGTTCTTC
TRBV19	TRBD1	TRBJ2-2	-	CASSLGQGYTGELFF	TGTGCCAGTAGCCTGGGACAGGGGTACACCGGGGAGCTGTTTTTT
TRBV20-1	-	TRBJ2-7	-	CSASGEATASPYEQYF	TGCAGTGCTAGTGGTGAGGCGACAGCGTCTCCCTACGAGCAGTACTTC
TRBV7-9	TRBD1	TRBJ2-1	few	CASCPRDSFSYNEQFF	TGTGCCAGCTGCCCCCGGGACAGCTTCTCCTACAATGAGCAGTTCTTC
TRBV27	-	TRBJ2-7	-	CASSYRVPPYEQYF	TGTGCCAGCAGCTACAGGGTACCCCCGTACGAGCAGTACTTC
TRBV5-1	-	TRBJ1-2	-	CASSLDSSLGGYTF	TGCGCCAGCAGCTTGGACTCAAGCTTGGGCGGCTACACCTTC
TRBV28	-	TRBJ1-1	few	CASSPPAGGRTEAFF	TGTGCCAGCAGTCCCCCCGCGGGGGGCAGGACTGAAGCTTTCTTT
TRBV7-9	TRBD1	TRBJ2-1	-	CASSSFSPGTEDNEQFF	TGTGCCAGCAGCTCCTTTTCCCCCGGGACAGAGGACAATGAGCAGTTCTTC
TRBV7-8	TRBD1	TRBJ1-5	-	CASSRDRGPSQPQHF	TGTGCCAGCAGTCGGGACAGGGGTCCATCTCAGCCCCAGCATTTT
TRBV4-3	TRBD1	TRBJ2-7	-	CASSQDRGQGYEQYF	TGCGCCAGCAGCCAAGATAGGGGACAGGGCTACGAGCAGTACTTC
TRBV12-3/TRBV12-4	-	TRBJ2-3	-	CASSRTDTQYF	TGTGCCAGCAGCCGGACAGATACGCAGTATTTT
TRBV28	-	TRBJ2-5	few	CASSPLPGRGETQYF	TGTGCCAGCAGTCCCCTCCCCGGAAGGGGTGAGACCCAGTACTTC
TRBV27	TRBD1	TRBJ2-2	-	CASTYRGANTGELFF	TGTGCCAGCACCTACAGGGGCGCGAACACCGGGGAGCTGTTTTTT
TRBV15	-	TRBJ2-7	-	CATSPPDSPYEQYF	TGTGCCACCAGCCCCCCCGACAGTCCCTACGAGCAGTACTTC
TRBV7-9	-	TRBJ2-7	-	CASSRGLGAYEQYF	TGTGCCAGCAGCCGGGGACTCGGAGCCTACGAGCAGTACTTC
TRBV19	TRBD2	TRBJ2-3	-	CASVEKSGRAFHTQYF	TGTGCCAGTGTAGAGAAGAGCGGGAGGGCCTTCCATACGCAGTATTTT
TRBV9	-	TRBJ2-2	-	CASSGVAALTGELFF	TGTGCCAGCAGTGGGGTAGCGGCTCTCACCGGGGAGCTGTTTTTT